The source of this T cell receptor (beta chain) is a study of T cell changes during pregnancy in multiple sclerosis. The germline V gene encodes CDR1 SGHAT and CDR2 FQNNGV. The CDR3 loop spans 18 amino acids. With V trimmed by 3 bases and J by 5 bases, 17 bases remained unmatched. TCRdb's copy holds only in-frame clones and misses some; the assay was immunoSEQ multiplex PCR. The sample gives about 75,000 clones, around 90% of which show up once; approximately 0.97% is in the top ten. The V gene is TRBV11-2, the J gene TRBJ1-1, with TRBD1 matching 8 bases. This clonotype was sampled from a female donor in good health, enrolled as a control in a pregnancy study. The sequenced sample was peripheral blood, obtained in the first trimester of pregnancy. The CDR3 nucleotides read TGTGCCAGCAGCTTCTTCCGTTTCCCGGGACAGGTGGGGACTGAAGCTTTCTTT. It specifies CASSFFRFPGQVGTEAFF. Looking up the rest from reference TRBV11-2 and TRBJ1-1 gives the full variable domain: EAGVAQSPRYKIIEKRQSVAFWCNPISGHATLYWYQQILGQGPKLLIQFQNNGVVDDSQLPKDRFSAERLKGVDSTLKIQPAKLEDSAVYLCASSFFRFPGQVGTEAFFGQGTRLTVV.